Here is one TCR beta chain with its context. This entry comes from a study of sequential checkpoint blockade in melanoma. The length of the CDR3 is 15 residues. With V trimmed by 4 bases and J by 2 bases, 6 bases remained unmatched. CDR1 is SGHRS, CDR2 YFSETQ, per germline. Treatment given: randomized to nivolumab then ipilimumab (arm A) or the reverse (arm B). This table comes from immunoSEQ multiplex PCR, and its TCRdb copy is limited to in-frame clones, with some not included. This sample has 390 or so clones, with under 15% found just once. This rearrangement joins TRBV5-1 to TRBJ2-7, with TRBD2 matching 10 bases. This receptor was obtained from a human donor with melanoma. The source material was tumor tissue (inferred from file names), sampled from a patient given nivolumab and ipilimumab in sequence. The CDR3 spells CASSPGLADPYEQYF. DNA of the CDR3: TGCGCCAGCAGCCCAGGACTAGCGGACCCCTACGAGCAGTACTTC. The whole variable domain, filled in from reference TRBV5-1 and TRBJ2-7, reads KAGVTQTPRYLIKTRGQQVTLSCSPISGHRSVSWYQQTPGQGLQFLFEYFSETQRNKGNFPGRFSGRQFSNSRSEMNVSTLELGDSALYLCASSPGLADPYEQYFGPGTRLTVT.